This passage covers 32 T cell receptor beta chains from one sample sequenced in a study of shared T cell receptors in the human thymus. Using immunoSEQ multiplex PCR, the repertoire was profiled, and TCRdb retains in-frame clones only, with some absent. This table holds about 380,000 clones, roughly 94% found once. The sample was thymocytes. These receptors came from a human donor.

This clone was seen just once. The chain uses TRBV5-5 and TRBJ1-2; D is uncertain. The CDR3 covers 12 residues. The V and J ends lost 0 bases and 8 bases respectively, with 8 bases between them. The germline gives CDR1 SGHKS, CDR2 YYEKEE (reference sequence). DNA of the CDR3: TGTGCCAGCAGCTTGGAACCTCGCGGCTACACCTTC. This encodes CASSLEPRGYTF.

The chain employs TRBV4-3 and TRBJ2-2; 8 nucleotides match TRBD1. CDR1 and CDR2 (germline): LGHNA, YSLEER. This CDR3 spans 17 amino acids. Germline trimming cut 1 base from V and 5 bases from J; bases unmatched to any gene: 9. CDR3 in DNA: TGCGCCAGCAGCCAAGCCCGGACAGGGAAGAGGACCGGGGAGCTGTTTTTT. This gives the protein CASSQARTGKRTGELFF.

The rearrangement links TRBV29-1 to TRBJ1-2, with 9 bases fitting TRBD1. Looked up from germline, CDR1 is SQVTM and CDR2 is ANQGSEA. This CDR3 comprises 11 residues. The V segment lost 5 bases and the J segment 8 bases; nucleotides outside the gene matches: 3. CDR3: CSVWDREGYTF. CDR3 DNA: TGCAGCGTTTGGGACAGGGAGGGCTACACCTTC.

V usage is TRBV27 and J usage is TRBJ2-7, with 7 bases matching TRBD1. Germline V CDR1 and CDR2: MNHEY, SMNVEV (reference sequence). CDR3 length: 16 residues. The junction had 11 bases not matched to a gene; V was cut back by 5 bases and J by 1 base. The CDR3 DNA is TGTGCCAGCAGTGAACGACACAGGGGTGGGTCCTACGAGCAGTACTTC. Translation gives CASSERHRGGSYEQYF.

The chain couples TRBV5-1 to TRBJ1-2; 10 bases line up with TRBD1. Germline V CDR1 and CDR2: SGHRS, YFSETQ. The CDR3 sequence is 15 residues long. The ends lost 4 bases at V and 7 bases at J; junction bases unmatched: 10. CDR3 coding DNA: TGCGCCAGCAGCCACCCGGGAGGGGACAGGGGTGGCTACACCTTC. Translated, it gives CASSHPGGDRGGYTF.

This clone was found once. This rearrangement joins TRBV7-2 to TRBJ1-5; D possibly corresponds to TRBD1 (6 bases). This CDR3 is 15 amino acids long. V shed 5 bases and J shed 7 bases, with 18 bases lying between them. In germline, CDR1 is SGHTA, CDR2 FQGNSA. The CDR3 spells CASSPKKGEAQPQHF. The CDR3 region has the DNA TGTGCCAGCAGCCCTAAAAAGGGGGAGGCACAGCCCCAGCATTTT.

The V call is TRBV7-8, the J call TRBJ2-6; 7 nucleotides line up with TRBD1. This CDR3 contains 17 residues. V was clipped by 4 bases and J by 0 bases; unmatched bases: 6. The germline V gene has CDR1 SGHVS and CDR2 FQNEAQ. This CDR3 reads CASSSGQLLSGANVLTF. In DNA, the CDR3 is TGTGCCAGCAGCTCGGGACAGCTCCTCTCTGGGGCCAACGTCCTGACTTTC.

The chain joins TRBV9 to TRBJ1-1; weak D call: TRBD1 (6 bases). The V gene's germline CDR1 is SGDLS and CDR2 YYNGEE. This CDR3 is built from 15 residues. The V end was cut by 3 bases, the J end by 3 bases, with 15 bases between. In DNA, the CDR3 is TGTGCCAGCAGCGGTCGTACAGGGTTGGACACTGAAGCTTTCTTT. It translates to CASSGRTGLDTEAFF.

J is TRBJ2-5 and V is TRBV28; the D is unclear. The CDR3 is 12 residues long. The germline gives CDR1 MDHEN, CDR2 SYDVKM. The V gene lost 6 bases and the J gene lost 5 bases, with 10 bases spanning the gap. The CDR3 sequence: CASRRRWETQYF. In DNA, the CDR3 is TGTGCCAGCAGACGAAGATGGGAGACCCAGTACTTC.

The V and J genes are TRBV5-1 and TRBJ1-5; D remains unclear. V dropped 4 bases and J dropped 2 bases, with 16 bases sitting between them. The germline gives CDR1 SGHRS, CDR2 YFSETQ. This CDR3 has 16 amino acids. The CDR3 spells CASSPSPLIGNQPQHF. CDR3 DNA sequence: TGCGCCAGCAGCCCAAGTCCTCTTATCGGCAATCAGCCCCAGCATTTT.

The genes are TRBV7-6 and TRBJ2-7; D assignment may be TRBD1 or TRBD2 (5 bases each). Trimming shortened V by 1 base and J by 0 bases, and 16 bases separated the two germline ends. This CDR3 comprises 17 residues. Germline V gene sequence: CDR1 SGHVS, CDR2 FNYEAQ. In DNA form, the CDR3 reads TGTGCCAGCAGCTTAGGTGGGGACCCAGTAAGCTCCTACGAGCAGTACTTC. Amino acids: CASSLGGDPVSSYEQYF. Filled out from reference TRBV7-6 and TRBJ2-7, the complete variable domain reads GAGVSQSPRYKVTKRGQDVALRCDPISGHVSLYWYRQALGQGPEFLTYFNYEAQQDKSGLPNDRFSAERPEGSISTLTIQRTEQRDSAMYRCASSLGGDPVSSYEQYFGPGTRLTVT.

The chain combines TRBV30 with TRBJ1-3; TRBD1 aligns across 7 bases. V lost 5 bases, J lost 0 bases, and 7 bases stayed unmatched. The CDR3 length is 15 residues. Germline values: CDR1 GTSNPN, CDR2 SVGIG (reference sequence). The chain's CDR3 is CAWEGAPSSGNTIYF. Written as DNA, the CDR3 is TGTGCCTGGGAGGGGGCCCCCAGCTCTGGAAACACCATATATTTT.

The V call is TRBV30, the J call TRBJ2-1, with D uncertain. The germline CDR1 and CDR2 sequences are GTSNPN and SVGIG (reference sequence). The V and J ends lost 0 bases and 4 bases respectively, with 7 bases between them. The CDR3 runs to 13 residues. The CDR3, as DNA: TGTGCCTGGAGTGTGAGGTATTACAATGAGCAGTTCTTC. This gives the protein CAWSVRYYNEQFF. Full variable domain (outside the CDR3, taken from reference TRBV30 and TRBJ2-1): SQTIHQWPATLVQPVGSPLSLECTVEGTSNPNLYWYRQAAGRGLQLLFYSVGIGQISSEVPQNLSASRPQDRQFILSSKKLLLSDSGFYLCAWSVRYYNEQFFGPGTRLTVL.

CDR3 amino acids: CATSRDTADTQYF. The CDR3, as DNA: TGTGCCACCAGCAGAGATACTGCAGATACGCAGTATTTT. The V and J genes are TRBV15 and TRBJ2-3; D is uncertain. Trimming removed 0 bases from V and 4 bases from J, with 5 bases in between. Per the germline V gene, CDR1 is LNHNV and CDR2 is YYDKDF (reference sequence). The CDR3 length is 13 residues.

The chain has TRBV5-1 and TRBJ2-2, with 8 bases lining up with TRBD2. Germline CDR1 is SGHRS and CDR2 is YFSETQ. V trimming: 6 bases; J trimming: 6 bases; junction bases outside the gene matches: 13. The CDR3 runs to 16 residues. The CDR3 is CASTSLRPGGAGELFF. CDR3 sequence (DNA): TGCGCCAGCACCTCACTTAGACCCGGGGGGGCCGGGGAGCTGTTTTTT. The whole variable domain, filled in from reference TRBV5-1 and TRBJ2-2, reads KAGVTQTPRYLIKTRGQQVTLSCSPISGHRSVSWYQQTPGQGLQFLFEYFSETQRNKGNFPGRFSGRQFSNSRSEMNVSTLELGDSALYLCASTSLRPGGAGELFFGEGSRLTVL.

The chain combines TRBV11-2 with TRBJ2-1; no clear D. V was clipped by 1 base and J by 4 bases, with 11 bases between them. CDR1 is SGHAT, CDR2 FQNNGV, per germline. CDR3 length equals 15 residues. The CDR3 bases are TGTGCCAGCAGCTTAGGTCTACCTTATTACAATGAGCAGTTCTTC. It yields the protein CASSLGLPYYNEQFF. The full variable domain, its missing parts supplied by reference TRBV11-2 and TRBJ2-1, is EAGVAQSPRYKIIEKRQSVAFWCNPISGHATLYWYQQILGQGPKLLIQFQNNGVVDDSQLPKDRFSAERLKGVDSTLKIQPAKLEDSAVYLCASSLGLPYYNEQFFGPGTRLTVL.

V is TRBV25-1 and J is TRBJ2-2; 9 positions agree with TRBD1. Germline-derived CDR1 and CDR2 are MGHDK and SYGVNS. With V trimmed by 8 bases and J by 6 bases, 4 bases remained unmatched. There are 13 residues in the CDR3. The CDR3: CASRRQGAGELFF. For the CDR3, the DNA is TGTGCCAGCCGACGACAGGGGGCCGGGGAGCTGTTTTTT.

The DNA of the CDR3 is TGTGCCTGGACCCAAAGGGAGGGCATAAACACCATATATTTT. Translated: CAWTQREGINTIYF. The chain recombines TRBV30 with TRBJ1-3; D is unclear. V lost 4 bases and J lost 6, with 16 bases in between. The CDR3 contains 14 residues. CDR1 GTSNPN and CDR2 SVGIG come from the germline V gene (reference sequence). Supplemented by reference TRBV30 and TRBJ1-3, the full variable domain reads SQTIHQWPATLVQPVGSPLSLECTVEGTSNPNLYWYRQAAGRGLQLLFYSVGIGQISSEVPQNLSASRPQDRQFILSSKKLLLSDSGFYLCAWTQREGINTIYFGEGSWLTVV.

The gene calls are TRBV7-8 and TRBJ2-7; TRBD1 might be the D (6 bases). The CDR3 contains 17 residues. From germline, CDR1 is SGHVS and CDR2 FQNEAQ. With 1 base removed from V and 2 bases from J, the gap between germline ends came to 18 bases. CDR3 sequence reads: CASSLGHWDTPTYEQYF. As DNA, the CDR3 is TGTGCCAGCAGCTTAGGGCATTGGGACACACCTACCTACGAGCAGTACTTC.

In this sample, this clone turned up once. The chain employs TRBV13 and TRBJ1-4; TRBD1 aligns across 7 bases. Germline V gives CDR1 PRHDT, CDR2 FYEKMQ (reference sequence). This CDR3 is built from 18 residues. V gave up 2 bases and J gave up 8 bases; unmatched junction bases: 17. CDR3 bases: TGTGCCAGCAGCTTACCAAAAACAAGACAGGGATGGGGCGAAAAACTGTTTTTT. Its translation: CASSLPKTRQGWGEKLFF.

V and J are TRBV6-6 and TRBJ1-5; D call uncertain. In germline, CDR1 is MNHNY, CDR2 SVGAGI (reference sequence). Trimming pared 5 bases from V and 0 bases from J, leaving 14 bases between. This CDR3 has 16 residues. CDR3 sequence: CASSLARPISNQPQHF. The CDR3 bases are TGTGCCAGCAGTCTTGCCCGACCTATTAGCAATCAGCCCCAGCATTTT.

The chain has TRBV4-3 and TRBJ2-2; 10 bases are shared with TRBD2. CDR3 length: 15 residues. CDR1 and CDR2 from the germline V gene are LGHNA and YSLEER. The trim removed 7 bases at V and 4 bases at J, leaving 6 bases unmatched. The CDR3 sequence: CASTSGRASTGELFF. Here the CDR3 DNA reads TGCGCCAGCACCAGCGGGAGGGCCAGCACCGGGGAGCTGTTTTTT.

This chain's CDR3 is CASSLERDRGTGANVLTF. The DNA of the CDR3 is TGTGCCAGCAGCTTAGAAAGGGACAGGGGAACGGGGGCCAACGTCCTGACTTTC. The chain joins TRBV7-3 to TRBJ2-6, with 10 bases lining up with TRBD1. CDR1 is SGHTA, CDR2 FQGTGA, per germline. Losses at the gene ends were 2 bases for V and 4 bases for J; bases not matched to a gene: 8. This CDR3 contains 18 residues.

This clone was picked up one time. The rearrangement links TRBV7-9 to TRBJ1-1, with TRBD1 matching over 8 bases. Germline values: CDR1 SEHNR, CDR2 FQNEAQ (reference sequence). This CDR3 spans 17 amino acids. Losses at the gene ends were 1 base for V and 2 bases for J; bases not matched to a gene: 9. CDR3 amino acids: CASSLGRTGRFNTEAFF. CDR3 DNA: TGTGCCAGCAGCTTAGGTAGGACAGGGAGGTTCAACACTGAAGCTTTCTTT.

This chain links TRBV9 with TRBJ2-3; 8 positions match TRBD2. V shed 3 bases and J 5 bases; nucleotides not matched to a gene: 11. From germline, CDR1 is SGDLS and CDR2 YYNGEE. This CDR3 region has 16 residues. DNA for the CDR3: TGTGCCAGCAGCGGAGGGCTAGCGGGCAGCGGAGATACGCAGTATTTT. Translation: CASSGGLAGSGDTQYF. Full variable domain (remainder filled in from reference TRBV9 and TRBJ2-3): DSGVTQTPKHLITATGQRVTLRCSPRSGDLSVYWYQQSLDQGLQFLIQYYNGEERAKGNILERFSAQQFPDLHSELNLSSLELGDSALYFCASSGGLAGSGDTQYFGPGTRLTVL.

To note about this clone: This CDR3 is also generated by other DNA sequences in the sample. V usage is TRBV28 and J usage is TRBJ2-1; 10 nucleotides match TRBD2. The V segment lost 2 bases and the J segment 0 bases; nucleotides outside the gene matches: 1. The CDR3 is 16 amino acids. CDR1 is MDHEN and CDR2 is SYDVKM in the germline V gene. The CDR3 DNA follows: TGTGCCAGCAGTTTACCTAGCGGGAGCTCCTACAATGAGCAGTTCTTC. Its translation: CASSLPSGSSYNEQFF.

The rearrangement links TRBV10-1 to TRBJ1-1; D not certain. CDR3 size: 12 residues. Trimming pared 6 bases from V and 2 bases from J, leaving 7 bases between. CDR1 and CDR2 (germline): WNHNN, SYGVQD (reference sequence). CDR3 nucleotides: TGCGCCAGCAGCGGGCCAAACACTGAAGCTTTCTTT. As protein: CASSGPNTEAFF.

This clone was detected once. V and J are TRBV6-6 and TRBJ2-7; the D is unclear. Germline loops: CDR1 MNHNY, CDR2 SVGAGI (reference sequence). The CDR3 length is 15 residues. V was trimmed by 1 base and J by 2 bases, leaving 12 bases between them. In nucleotides, the CDR3 is TGTGCCAGCAGTTACTGGAATATGGGGACCTACGAGCAGTACTTC. Its protein product is CASSYWNMGTYEQYF.

CDR3 DNA: TGTGCCAGCAGCGTAGCGGGCGAAGGGCAGGGGGAGGTCGCAGATACGCAGTATTTT. Protein sequence: CASSVAGEGQGEVADTQYF. V and J are TRBV9 and TRBJ2-3, with D perhaps TRBD1 (7 bases). The CDR3 runs 19 residues. Per germline, CDR1 SGDLS and CDR2 YYNGEE. V lost 0 bases and J 4 bases, leaving 24 bases between the germline ends.

The chain links TRBV28 to TRBJ1-3; no reliable D call. The V gene lost 5 bases and the J gene lost 4 bases, with 15 bases spanning the gap. The germline V gene encodes CDR1 MDHEN and CDR2 SYDVKM. The CDR3 length is 15 residues. The CDR3 protein is CASSPHPRPGNTIYF. The CDR3 DNA is TGTGCCAGCAGTCCCCACCCCCGCCCAGGAAACACCATATATTTT.

V usage is TRBV5-8 and J usage is TRBJ2-3; D is ambiguous. The CDR3 is made up of 14 amino acids. CDR1 SGHTS and CDR2 YDEGEE come from the germline V gene. Trimming took off 1 base at V and 1 base at J, with 7 bases between the two ends. CDR3 nucleotide sequence: TGTGCCAGCAGCTTGCTAAGGGGCACAGATACGCAGTATTTT. This gives the protein CASSLLRGTDTQYF.

This rearrangement joins TRBV6-5 to TRBJ2-5; TRBD2 might be the D (7 bases). This CDR3 is built from 16 residues. V was cut by 4 bases and J by 3 bases, with 18 bases left in between. Germline-derived CDR1 and CDR2 are MNHEY and SVGAGI. As DNA, the CDR3 is TGTGCCAGCAGTTGCTACAGGGAGGGCGAGAAAGAGACCCAGTACTTC. This sequence encodes CASSCYREGEKETQYF.